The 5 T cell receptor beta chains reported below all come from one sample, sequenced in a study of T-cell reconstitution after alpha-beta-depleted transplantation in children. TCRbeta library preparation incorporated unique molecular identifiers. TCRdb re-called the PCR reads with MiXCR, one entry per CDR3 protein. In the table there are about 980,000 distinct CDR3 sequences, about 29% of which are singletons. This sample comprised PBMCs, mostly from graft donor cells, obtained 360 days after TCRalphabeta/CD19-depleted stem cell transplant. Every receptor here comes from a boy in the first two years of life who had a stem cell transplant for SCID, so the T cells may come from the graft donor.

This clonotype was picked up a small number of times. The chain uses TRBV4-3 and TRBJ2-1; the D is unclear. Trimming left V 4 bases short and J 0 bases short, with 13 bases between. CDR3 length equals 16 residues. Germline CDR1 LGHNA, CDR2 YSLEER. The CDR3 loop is CASSRGRSSSYNEQFF. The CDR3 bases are TGCGCCAGCAGCCGTGGTAGGTCGAGCTCCTACAATGAGCAGTTCTTC.

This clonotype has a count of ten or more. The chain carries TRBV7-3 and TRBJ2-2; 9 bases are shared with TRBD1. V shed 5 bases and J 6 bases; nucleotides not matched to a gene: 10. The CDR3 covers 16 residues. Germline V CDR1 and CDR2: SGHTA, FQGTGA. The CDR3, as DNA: TGTGCCAGCAGCCCGGTGACAGGGGGAATATCCGGGGAGCTGTTTTTT. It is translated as CASSPVTGGISGELFF.

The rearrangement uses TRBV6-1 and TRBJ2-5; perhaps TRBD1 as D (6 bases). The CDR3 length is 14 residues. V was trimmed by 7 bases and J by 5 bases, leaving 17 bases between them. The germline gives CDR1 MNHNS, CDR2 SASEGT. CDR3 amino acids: CASTRTASRETQYF. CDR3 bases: TGTGCCAGCACCCGGACAGCGAGCAGGGAGACCCAGTACTTC.

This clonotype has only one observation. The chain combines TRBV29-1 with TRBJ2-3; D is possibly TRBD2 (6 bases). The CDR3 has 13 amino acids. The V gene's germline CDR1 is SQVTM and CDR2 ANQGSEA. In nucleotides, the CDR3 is TGCAGTTGGAGGGGCCCGGTCACAGATACGCAGTATTTT. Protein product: CSWRGPVTDTQYF.

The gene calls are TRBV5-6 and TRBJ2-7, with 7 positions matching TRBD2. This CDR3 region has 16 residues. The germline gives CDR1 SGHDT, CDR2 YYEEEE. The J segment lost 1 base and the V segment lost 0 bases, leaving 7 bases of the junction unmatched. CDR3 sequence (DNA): TGTGCCAGCAGCTTGGTGGGGGGGACTCGATCCTACGAGCAGTACTTC. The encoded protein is CASSLVGGTRSYEQYF.